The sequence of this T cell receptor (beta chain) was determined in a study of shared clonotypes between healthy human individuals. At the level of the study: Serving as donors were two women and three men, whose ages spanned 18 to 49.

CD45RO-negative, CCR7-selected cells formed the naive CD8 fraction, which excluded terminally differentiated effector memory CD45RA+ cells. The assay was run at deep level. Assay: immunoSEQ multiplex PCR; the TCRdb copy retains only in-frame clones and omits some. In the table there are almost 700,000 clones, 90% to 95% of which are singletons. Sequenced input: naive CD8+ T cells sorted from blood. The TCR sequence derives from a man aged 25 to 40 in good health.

CDR3 amino acids: CSAGGDTEAFF. The CDR3 DNA reads TGCAGTGCTGGAGGGGACACTGAAGCTTTCTTT. The chain is built from TRBV20-1 and TRBJ1-1; D is perhaps TRBD1 (5 bases). V gave up 5 bases and J gave up 3 bases, with 7 bases separating them. The CDR3 is 11 residues long. The V gene's germline CDR1 is DFQATT and CDR2 SNEGSKA (reference sequence).